The present T cell receptor (beta chain) was sequenced within a study of early T cells in non-severe SARS-CoV-2 infection. Trimming at V came to 6 bases and at J to 3 bases, leaving 13 bases not matched to a gene. This CDR3 is 17 amino acids long. Germline V gene sequence: CDR1 MNHNS, CDR2 SASEGT. Study-level results: The matching step, a VDJdb search, favored anti-spike CD8 responses and missed private and CD4 specificities.

Researchers tagged individual cDNA molecules with unique molecular identifiers. TCRdb independently ran MiXCR on the 5' RACE reads; one entry per CDR3 protein. The table records 32,000 or so distinct CDR3 sequences, approximately 6.1% of them present only once. In its sample, this clonotype was seen many times. Its antigen is not known. The sample consisted of whole blood. The chain has TRBV6-1 and TRBJ1-2; 10 bases match TRBD1. This sequence was found in an adult who was a healthcare worker with PCR-confirmed SARS-CoV-2 infection or an uninfected control (not recorded which). The CDR3 DNA reads TGTGCCAGCAGCGGGGGGAGACCGGGACAGGGGTACTATGGCTACACCTTC. The encoded protein is CASSGGRPGQGYYGYTF.